Below are 27 T cell receptor beta chains sequenced from a single sample in a study of blood T cell repertoires in COVID-19. Sequenced by immunoSEQ multiplex PCR; TCRdb stores in-frame clones only, minus some. The sample has approximately 62,000 clones, roughly four fifths seen once. Sequences were obtained from peripheral blood. The receptors were sampled from a man older than 75 with acute or convalescent COVID-19.

This chain links TRBV15 with TRBJ1-4, with 7 bases aligning to TRBD1. This CDR3 contains 16 residues. The germline V gene encodes CDR1 LNHNV and CDR2 YYDKDF (reference sequence). V lost 1 base and J lost 8; bases outside the gene matches: 10. The CDR3 reads CATSRAFDRVGEKLFF. The CDR3 nucleotides are TGTGCCACCAGCAGAGCGTTCGACAGGGTGGGGGAAAAACTGTTTTTT.

The rearrangement joins TRBV7-2 to TRBJ2-7, with D perhaps TRBD1 (7 bases). Trimming shortened V by 1 base and J by 2 bases, and 12 bases separated the two germline ends. CDR1 and CDR2 (germline): SGHTA, FQGNSA. The CDR3 is 15 residues long. The CDR3: CASSLVSGGTYEQYF. The DNA of the CDR3 is TGTGCCAGCAGCTTAGTGTCAGGGGGGACCTACGAGCAGTACTTC.

The chain links TRBV10-1 to TRBJ1-1; no firm D call. There are 13 residues in the CDR3. Looked up from germline, CDR1 is WNHNN and CDR2 is SYGVQD (reference sequence). V lost 0 bases, J lost 11 bases, and 13 bases lay in between. CDR3 sequence (DNA): TGCGCCAGCAGTGAGTCTTTAAAGAACACGGCTTTCTTT. Protein: CASSESLKNTAFF.

The rearrangement joins TRBV9 to TRBJ2-5; the D is unclear. Germline CDR1 SGDLS, CDR2 YYNGEE. Trimming removed 1 base at V and 0 bases at J, with 7 bases between. This CDR3 is 14 amino acids long. DNA for the CDR3: TGTGCCAGCAGCGTACGACGGGACCAAGAGACCCAGTACTTC. This translates into CASSVRRDQETQYF.

V is TRBV11-3 and J is TRBJ2-7, with 9 bases identical to TRBD1. V trimming: 4 bases; J trimming: 3 bases; junction bases outside the gene matches: 7. Germline values: CDR1 SGHNT, CDR2 YENEEA. The CDR3 has 15 residues. CDR3 loop: CASSSRRDRVYEQYF. CDR3 sequence (DNA): TGTGCCAGCAGCTCTCGCCGGGACAGGGTCTACGAGCAGTACTTC.

The rearrangement links TRBV5-6 to TRBJ1-5; 8 bases match TRBD1. V trimming: 4 bases; J trimming: 3 bases; junction bases outside the gene matches: 3. There are 14 residues in the CDR3. The germline V gene encodes CDR1 SGHDT and CDR2 YYEEEE. CDR3 sequence: CASSRGQVNQPQHF. DNA of the CDR3: TGTGCCAGCAGCCGGGGACAGGTCAATCAGCCCCAGCATTTT.

The rearrangement uses TRBV6-5 and TRBJ2-1, with TRBD1 matching 7 bases. The germline V gene encodes CDR1 MNHEY and CDR2 SVGAGI. Trimming cost V 7 bases and J 9 bases; bases outside gene matches: 12. The length of the CDR3 is 14 residues. This chain's CDR3 is CASIETGNMGEQFF. The CDR3 bases are TGTGCCAGCATAGAGACAGGGAATATGGGTGAGCAGTTCTTC.

This clone appeared a single time. CDR3 coding DNA: TGTGCCAGCAGTTTGACAGGGAAGGTTTATGGCTACACCTTC. It translates to CASSLTGKVYGYTF. The chain joins TRBV28 to TRBJ1-2; 7 nucleotides align to TRBD1. With V trimmed by 3 bases and J by 5 bases, 6 bases remained unmatched. There are 14 residues in the CDR3. Germline CDR1 reads MDHEN; CDR2 reads SYDVKM.

This sequence joins TRBV9 and TRBJ2-7; 11 bases fit TRBD2. The CDR3 totals 17 residues. V lost 3 bases, J lost 2 bases, and 10 bases stayed unmatched. CDR1 and CDR2 (germline): SGDLS, YYNGEE. The CDR3 DNA reads TGTGCCAGCAGCGCCACACTTACGACTAGCGGGGCCTACGAGCAGTACTTC. This codes for CASSATLTTSGAYEQYF.

The chain is built from TRBV15 and TRBJ2-3; TRBD1 matches at 7 bases. Looked up from germline, CDR1 is LNHNV and CDR2 is YYDKDF (reference sequence). J gave up 3 bases and V 8 bases, and 5 bases lay outside the gene matches. The CDR3 runs to 13 residues. DNA for the CDR3: TGTGCCACCGAAGACAGGGTAACAGATACGCAGTATTTT. Translated: CATEDRVTDTQYF.

The rearrangement joins TRBV7-9 to TRBJ1-1; D ambiguous. Between the trimmed V and J ends, which lost 6 bases and 10 bases, there was a span of 12 bases. CDR1 is SEHNR, CDR2 FQNEAQ, per germline (reference sequence). The CDR3 totals 11 residues. The CDR3: CASRTIFGAFF. CDR3 sequence (DNA): TGTGCCAGCAGGACTATATTCGGAGCTTTCTTT.

This rearrangement joins TRBV19 to TRBJ2-4; 9 bases map to TRBD2. V shed 0 bases, J shed 8 bases, and the junction held 8 bases outside the gene matches. Per germline, CDR1 LNHDA and CDR2 SQIVND (reference sequence). The CDR3 contains 16 residues. The CDR3, as DNA: TGTGCCAGTAGTATAGATGGCGGGGGGGCCAGGGACATTCAGTACTTC. It codes for CASSIDGGGARDIQYF.

This sequence joins TRBV4-1 and TRBJ2-1, with 10 bases fitting TRBD2. The V segment lost 0 bases and the J segment 3 bases; nucleotides outside the gene matches: 2. The V gene's germline CDR1 is MGHRA and CDR2 YSYEKL. CDR3 length equals 16 residues. This CDR3 reads CASSQDLAGVYNEQFF. The CDR3 DNA follows: TGCGCCAGCAGCCAAGATCTAGCGGGGGTCTACAATGAGCAGTTCTTC.

The chain combines TRBV18 with TRBJ1-1; no definite D call. Germline V lookup: CDR1 KGHSH, CDR2 LQKENI. Trimming left V 5 bases short and J 1 base short, with 14 bases between. There are 15 residues in the CDR3. The CDR3 protein is CASSSRTRENTEAFF. The CDR3 DNA reads TGTGCCAGCTCATCCCGGACGCGGGAGAACACTGAAGCTTTCTTT.

This chain uses TRBV6-5 with TRBJ1-2; 8 nucleotides match TRBD1. The junction had 7 bases not matched to a gene; V was cut back by 6 bases and J by 7 bases. This CDR3 comprises 13 residues. Germline V gene sequence: CDR1 MNHEY, CDR2 SVGAGI. CDR3 amino acids: CASRGTGVAGYTF. CDR3 bases: TGTGCCAGCAGGGGGACAGGCGTAGCTGGCTACACCTTC.

Only a few counts were recorded for this clone. The V gene is TRBV24-1, the J gene TRBJ2-1, with 12 bases lining up with TRBD2. V trimming: 3 bases; J trimming: 2 bases; junction bases outside the gene matches: 13. Germline loops: CDR1 KGHDR, CDR2 SFDVKD. The CDR3 spans 20 residues. The CDR3 bases are TGTGCCACCAGTGATATTCCTAGCGGGGGGGCCGAGGTAACCTACAATGAGCAGTTCTTC. It translates to CATSDIPSGGAEVTYNEQFF.

The table lists this clone with a few counts. The rearrangement uses TRBV14 and TRBJ1-2; D unresolved. CDR3 length: 13 amino acids. V dropped 0 bases and J dropped 4 bases, with 6 bases sitting between them. From germline, CDR1 is SGHDN and CDR2 FVKESK. The CDR3 here is CASSQDQFYGYTF. In nucleotides, the CDR3 is TGTGCCAGCAGCCAAGATCAGTTCTATGGCTACACCTTC.

V usage is TRBV9 and J usage is TRBJ2-7, with a tentative D call TRBD2 (6 bases). CDR1 is SGDLS and CDR2 is YYNGEE in the germline V gene. Trimming took off 0 bases at V and 4 bases at J, with 14 bases between the two ends. This CDR3 has 15 residues. The CDR3, as DNA: TGTGCCAGCAGCGTAGCGGCGGGGCAGCAATACGAGCAGTACTTC. This translates into CASSVAAGQQYEQYF.

The chain uses TRBV18 and TRBJ2-7; tentatively, D is TRBD1 (7 bases). CDR3 length: 16 residues. Per the germline V gene, CDR1 is KGHSH and CDR2 is LQKENI. Trimming pared 6 bases from V and 5 bases from J, leaving 23 bases between. The CDR3 sequence is CASSYQGNRGGHEQYF. The CDR3 DNA reads as TGTGCCAGCTCCTACCAGGGAAACAGGGGAGGACACGAGCAGTACTTC.

The chain uses TRBV24-1 and TRBJ2-4; a possible D gene is TRBD1 (6 bases). V gave up 4 bases and J gave up 10 bases, with 7 bases separating them. The V gene's germline CDR1 is KGHDR and CDR2 SFDVKD. The CDR3 extends over 11 amino acids. CDR3 sequence (DNA): TGTGCCACCAGTGACCAGGGGATTCAGTACTTC. Protein product: CATSDQGIQYF.

The V gene is TRBV5-4, the J gene TRBJ1-6; 7 bases map to TRBD1. The junction had 10 bases not matched to a gene; V was cut back by 9 bases and J by 7 bases. The CDR3 covers 14 residues. Germline-derived CDR1 and CDR2 are SGHNT and YYREEE (reference sequence). The CDR3 DNA sequence: TGTGCCACCCAAAGACAGGGCAACAATTCACCCCTCCACTTT. Its protein product is CATQRQGNNSPLHF.

The genes are TRBV9 and TRBJ2-2; weak D call: TRBD2 (6 bases). Germline V lookup: CDR1 SGDLS, CDR2 YYNGEE. V dropped 4 bases and J dropped 3 bases, with 13 bases sitting between them. The CDR3 is 15 amino acids. CDR3: CASSFRQRDTGELFF. As DNA, the CDR3 is TGTGCCAGCAGCTTTAGACAGCGGGACACCGGGGAGCTGTTTTTT.

A remark on this clone: Other DNA sequences within the sample encode an identical CDR3. The chain recombines TRBV7-2 with TRBJ2-5; 7 bases line up with TRBD2. Trimming cost V 3 bases and J 1 base; bases outside gene matches: 2. The CDR3 is made up of 14 amino acids. The germline V gene encodes CDR1 SGHTA and CDR2 FQGNSA. The CDR3 DNA follows: TGTGCCAGCAGCTTGGGACTACCCCAAGAGACCCAGTACTTC. This sequence encodes CASSLGLPQETQYF.

V is TRBV4-1 and J is TRBJ1-1; 7 bases align to TRBD1. Germline V gives CDR1 MGHRA, CDR2 YSYEKL. Trimming removed 4 bases from V and 4 bases from J; junction bases left unmatched: 6. The CDR3 is made up of 14 amino acids. CDR3 residues: CASSRDRVITEAFF. In nucleotides, the CDR3 is TGCGCCAGCAGCCGCGACAGGGTGATCACTGAAGCTTTCTTT.

The J gene is TRBJ2-5, the V gene TRBV5-5; possible D gene TRBD2, 5 bases. V was cut by 4 bases and J by 1 base, with 8 bases left in between. Germline CDR1 reads SGHKS; CDR2 reads YYEKEE (reference sequence). CDR3 size: 13 residues. CDR3 sequence reads: CASSPGIQETQYF. CDR3 bases: TGTGCCAGCAGCCCCGGGATCCAAGAGACCCAGTACTTC.

The rearrangement links TRBV3-1 (or the pseudogene TRBV3-2) to TRBJ2-3; 14 bases line up with TRBD2. The CDR3 runs to 17 residues. After removal of 0 bases from V and 1 base from J, the junction contained 0 bases not matched to a gene. Germline loops: CDR1 LGHDT, CDR2 YNNKEL (reference sequence). The CDR3 loop is CASSQETSGGGTDTQYF. CDR3 bases: TGTGCCAGCAGCCAAGAGACTAGCGGGGGGGGCACAGATACGCAGTATTTT.

This clone was observed a few times. The chain is built from TRBV2 and TRBJ1-5; no clear D. Germline V gene sequence: CDR1 SNHLY, CDR2 FYNNEI. The CDR3 spans 15 residues. Trimming shortened V by 3 bases and J by 5 bases, and 14 bases separated the two germline ends. The CDR3 reads CASSDTAGRHQPQHF. Written as DNA, the CDR3 is TGTGCCAGCAGTGATACGGCGGGGAGGCATCAGCCCCAGCATTTT.